These 8 T cell receptor beta chains share one sample of origin, sequenced in a study of blood T cells in healthy people across ages. Together with a sample-barcoded 5' primer, a J-beta primer mix was included in a second PCR lasting roughly 6 to 12 cycles. TCRdb reprocessed the 5' RACE reads via MiXCR and lists one record per CDR3 protein. The table shows about 680,000 distinct CDR3 sequences, with approximately 50% occurring only once. The sequenced sample was blood. These receptors were taken from a woman aged 55-70 years in good health.

The chain joins TRBV3-1 to TRBJ2-5; D is unclear. The CDR3 loop spans 12 amino acids. V lost 1 base to trimming and J lost 6 bases, with 6 bases between them. From germline, CDR1 is LGHDT and CDR2 YNNKEL (reference sequence). CDR3 nucleotides: TGTGCCAGCAGCCAAGTCGCCAAGACCCAGTACTTC. This sequence encodes CASSQVAKTQYF.

This clonotype was counted only a few times. The J gene is TRBJ2-7, the V gene TRBV20-1; 7 nucleotides agree with TRBD1. V was clipped by 6 bases and J by 1 base; unmatched bases: 12. CDR3 length: 15 amino acids. The germline V gene encodes CDR1 DFQATT and CDR2 SNEGSKA (reference sequence). The DNA of the CDR3 is TGCAGTGCCGAGAATATGCGACAGGGTTCCTACGAGCAGTACTTC. It translates to CSAENMRQGSYEQYF.

V and J are TRBV7-2 and TRBJ2-7, with D perhaps matching TRBD1 or TRBD2 (7 bases each). V was clipped by 5 bases and J by 10 bases, with 21 bases between them. Germline V gene lookup returns CDR1 SGHTA and CDR2 FQGNSA. The CDR3 loop spans 14 amino acids. The CDR3 region is CASSPRTRGQEQYF. CDR3 DNA sequence: TGTGCCAGCAGCCCTCGGACTAGAGGACAGGAACAGTACTTC.

In this sample, this clonotype turned up a few times. The rearrangement joins TRBV4-3 to TRBJ2-7, with 11 nucleotides matching TRBD2. This CDR3 is 14 amino acids long. J gave up 6 bases and V 1 base, and 2 bases lay outside the gene matches. Germline loops: CDR1 LGHNA, CDR2 YSLEER. The CDR3 is CASSQGLAGTEQYF. In DNA form, the CDR3 reads TGCGCCAGCAGCCAAGGACTAGCGGGAACCGAGCAGTACTTC.

The rearrangement links TRBV3-1 to TRBJ2-7; D is uncertain. Trimming pared 4 bases from V and 7 bases from J, leaving 20 bases between. Germline CDR1 reads LGHDT; CDR2 reads YNNKEL (reference sequence). The CDR3 spans 15 residues. The chain's CDR3 is CASSPVWEDNNEQYF. CDR3 bases: TGTGCCAGCAGCCCCGTGTGGGAAGACAACAATGAGCAGTACTTC.

V gene TRBV4-3 combines with J gene TRBJ2-2; D is unresolved. Germline V gives CDR1 LGHNA, CDR2 YSLEER. CDR3 length: 15 amino acids. V was shortened by 1 base and J by 0 bases, with 6 bases between the two germline ends. The CDR3 DNA is TGCGCCAGCAGCCAAGTACATTCGAACACCGGGGAGCTGTTTTTT. It yields the protein CASSQVHSNTGELFF.

The rearrangement joins TRBV20-1 to TRBJ1-1; 7 nucleotides agree with TRBD1. Germline CDR1 DFQATT, CDR2 SNEGSKA (reference sequence). The length of the CDR3 is 14 residues. V shed 6 bases and J 4 bases; nucleotides not matched to a gene: 11. The CDR3 spells CSARIRGRVTEAFF. Written as DNA, the CDR3 is TGCAGTGCCAGGATTAGGGGGCGGGTCACTGAAGCTTTCTTT.

The J gene is TRBJ1-4, the V gene TRBV6-2 or TRBV6-3; a weak D match, TRBD1 (6 bases). The CDR3 length is 16 residues. Trimming removed 4 bases at V and 0 bases at J, with 12 bases between. Germline V gene lookup returns CDR1 MNHEY and CDR2 SVGEGT. CDR3 nucleotide sequence: TGTGCCAGCAGTTTCGGACAGTCCACAACTAATGAAAAACTGTTTTTT. Translation gives CASSFGQSTTNEKLFF.